The 9 T cell receptor beta chains below all came from one sample that was sequenced in a study of T cell clonality in common variable immunodeficiency. Profiling relied on immunoSEQ multiplex PCR, and the TCRdb table lists in-frame clones only, not all of them. The specimen gives around 45,000 clones without singletons; the ten biggest hold about 9.4%. The specimen sequenced was peripheral blood mononuclear cells. These receptors all come from a person between 18 and 70 years old in good health.

The sample holds many counts of this clone. The sequenced fragment ends 3 residues before the CDR3 boundary, so the rest is inferred from the germline J gene. V gene TRBV6-2 or TRBV6-3 combines with J gene TRBJ2-7, with D perhaps matching TRBD2 (7 bases). The CDR3 runs to 14 residues. The V and J ends lost 6 bases and 6 bases respectively, with 18 bases between them. Germline V gene lookup returns CDR1 MNHEY and CDR2 SVGEGT. Incomplete CDR3 DNA: TGTGCCAGCAGCCCAACGTGGGGGGGCGGCGAG. Translation gives CASSPTWGGGE. The CDR3 as a whole reads CASSPTWGGGEQYF.

This clone showed up many times. The read finishes 3 residues shy of the CDR3 end, and the germline J gene is used to complete it. The rearrangement uses TRBV28 and TRBJ1-3; 9 nucleotides align to TRBD1. Germline CDR1 is MDHEN and CDR2 is SYDVKM. V lost 5 bases to trimming and J lost 1 base; unmatched junction nucleotides: 9. CDR3 length: 17 amino acids. The sequenced part of the CDR3 DNA is TGTGCCAGCAGTATACTACCGGGACAGGGATCTGGAAACACC. This gives the protein CASSILPGQGSGNT. The whole CDR3 sequence reads CASSILPGQGSGNTIYF.

This clone was recorded a few times. The sequenced fragment ends 3 residues before the CDR3 boundary, so the rest is inferred from the germline J gene. The chain links TRBV11-3 to TRBJ1-4, with TRBD1 matching over 8 bases. CDR1 is SGHNT and CDR2 is YENEEA in the germline V gene. The CDR3 loop spans 15 amino acids. The covered CDR3 bases are TGTGCCAGCAGCTGGACACAGGGGGTTGACTCACCA. Amino acid sequence: CASSWTQGVDSP. The entire CDR3 sequence reads CASSWTQGVDSPLFF.

This clone was detected ten times or more. The missing CDR3 end, 3 residues past where the read stops, is filled in from the germline J gene. The gene calls are TRBV6-2 or TRBV6-3 and TRBJ2-5; 12 bases align to TRBD1. This CDR3 has 17 residues. Looked up from germline, CDR1 is MNHEY and CDR2 is SVGEGT. Losses at the gene ends were 2 bases for V and 4 bases for J; bases not matched to a gene: 8. CDR3: CASSYGRGTGGRETQYF. The part of the CDR3 DNA that was read is TGTGCCAGCAGTTACGGCCGAGGGACAGGGGGCCGAGAGACC.

This clone appeared many times. The read terminates 3 residues ahead of where the CDR3 ends, so the germline J gene completes it. The rearrangement joins TRBV14 to TRBJ1-2, with D perhaps TRBD1 (5 bases). CDR1 and CDR2 from the germline V gene are SGHDN and FVKESK. This CDR3 comprises 17 residues. Trimming left V 2 bases short and J 0 bases short, with 16 bases between. The CDR3 sequence: CASSQYPTTASNYGYTF. Incomplete CDR3 DNA: TGTGCCAGCAGCCAATACCCTACGACAGCCTCTAACTATGGC.

This clone was seen ten or more times. Read sequence stops 3 residues before the CDR3 end, and the germline J gene provides the missing end. The genes are TRBV4-2 and TRBJ2-3, with 11 positions matching TRBD2. Germline-derived CDR1 and CDR2 are LGHNA and YNFKEQ. The CDR3 is made up of 15 amino acids. With 5 bases clipped from V and 4 bases from J, the junction kept 5 bases outside the gene matches. The DNA read from the CDR3 is TGTGCCAGCAGCGTAGCGGGAGGGGCGCCAGATACG. Residues: CASSVAGGAPDT. The CDR3, in full, reads CASSVAGGAPDTQYF.

This clone came up many times. The read terminates 3 residues ahead of where the CDR3 ends, so the germline J gene completes it. The chain recombines TRBV5-1 with TRBJ1-6; 9 nucleotides agree with TRBD1. This CDR3 has 16 residues. The germline V gene encodes CDR1 SGHRS and CDR2 YFSETQ. Trimming cost V 6 bases and J 7 bases; bases outside gene matches: 11. The CDR3 protein is CASTLDQQGANSPLHF. CDR3 DNA (partial): TGCGCCAGCACCTTAGACCAACAGGGGGCCAATTCACCC.

The table lists this clone with many counts. The read ends 3 residues early relative to the CDR3; the germline J gene fills the gap. The chain couples TRBV7-8 to TRBJ1-1, with D possibly TRBD1 on 5 matching bases. The V and J ends lost 5 bases and 6 bases respectively, with 19 bases between them. Germline values: CDR1 SGHVS, CDR2 FQNEAQ. The CDR3 has 15 residues. This CDR3 reads CASSGYRGARAEAFF. The DNA read from the CDR3 is TGTGCCAGCAGCGGATATCGAGGGGCTAGGGCTGAA.

This clone was seen many times. The read is 3 residues too short to cover the CDR3 end, so that end is filled in from the germline J gene. V usage is TRBV29-1 and J usage is TRBJ1-6; D is possibly TRBD1 (5 bases). V lost 4 bases to trimming and J lost 4 bases, with 14 bases between them. Per the germline V gene, CDR1 is SQVTM and CDR2 is ANQGSEA. The CDR3 is made up of 15 amino acids. CDR3 bases read: TGCAGCGTTGGCCCCAGACAGTTATATAATTCACCC. Translating gives CSVGPRQLYNSP. In full, the CDR3 reads CSVGPRQLYNSPLHF.